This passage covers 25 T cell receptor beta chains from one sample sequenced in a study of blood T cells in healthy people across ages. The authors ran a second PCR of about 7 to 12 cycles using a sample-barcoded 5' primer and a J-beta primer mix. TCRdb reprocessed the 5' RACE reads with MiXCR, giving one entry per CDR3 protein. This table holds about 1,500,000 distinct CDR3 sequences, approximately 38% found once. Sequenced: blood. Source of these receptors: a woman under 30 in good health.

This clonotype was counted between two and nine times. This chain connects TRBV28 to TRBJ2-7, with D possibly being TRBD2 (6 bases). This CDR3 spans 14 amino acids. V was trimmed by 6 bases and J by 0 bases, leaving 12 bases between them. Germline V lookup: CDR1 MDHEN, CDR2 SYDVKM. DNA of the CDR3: TGTGCCAGCAGGACCGGGACTGCCTCCTACGAGCAGTACTTC. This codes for CASRTGTASYEQYF. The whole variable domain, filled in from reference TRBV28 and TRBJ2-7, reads DVKVTQSSRYLVKRTGEKVFLECVQDMDHENMFWYRQDPGLGLRLIYFSYDVKMKEKGDIPEGYSVSREKKERFSLILESASTNQTSMYLCASRTGTASYEQYFGPGTRLTVT.

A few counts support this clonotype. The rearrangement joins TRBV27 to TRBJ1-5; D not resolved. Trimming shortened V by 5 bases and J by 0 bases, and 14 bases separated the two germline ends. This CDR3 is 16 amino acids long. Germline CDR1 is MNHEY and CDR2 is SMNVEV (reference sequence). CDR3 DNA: TGTGCCAGCAGTCCCTGGGCAGGCTATAGCAATCAGCCCCAGCATTTT. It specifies CASSPWAGYSNQPQHF.

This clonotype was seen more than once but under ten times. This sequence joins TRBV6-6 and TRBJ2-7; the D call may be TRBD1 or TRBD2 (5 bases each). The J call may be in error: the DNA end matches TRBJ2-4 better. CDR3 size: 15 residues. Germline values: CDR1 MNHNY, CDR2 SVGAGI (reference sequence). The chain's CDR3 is CASSYRDPSKNIQYF. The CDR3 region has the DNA TGTGCCAGCAGTTACCGGGACCCCTCCAAAAACATTCAGTACTTC.

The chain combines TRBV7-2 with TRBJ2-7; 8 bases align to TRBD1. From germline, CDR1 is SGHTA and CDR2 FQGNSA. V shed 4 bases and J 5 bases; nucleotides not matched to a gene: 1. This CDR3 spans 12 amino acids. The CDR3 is CASSWGQDEQYF. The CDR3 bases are TGTGCCAGCAGCTGGGGACAGGACGAGCAGTACTTC.

The CDR3 protein is CASSAKEGGTDTQYF. In DNA form, the CDR3 reads TGTGCCAGCAGCGCTAAGGAGGGGGGCACAGATACGCAGTATTTT. V gene TRBV9 combines with J gene TRBJ2-3; tentatively, D is TRBD1 or TRBD2 (6 bases each). CDR3 size: 15 residues. Germline V gene data show CDR1 as SGDLS and CDR2 as YYNGEE. V gave up 3 bases and J gave up 1 base, with 12 bases separating them.

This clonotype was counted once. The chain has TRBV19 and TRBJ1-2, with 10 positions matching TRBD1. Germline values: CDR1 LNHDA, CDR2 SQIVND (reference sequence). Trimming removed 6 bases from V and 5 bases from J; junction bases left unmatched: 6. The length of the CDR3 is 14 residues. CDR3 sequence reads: CASRPGTGVYGYTF. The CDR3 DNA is TGTGCCAGTAGGCCCGGGACAGGGGTATATGGCTACACCTTC.

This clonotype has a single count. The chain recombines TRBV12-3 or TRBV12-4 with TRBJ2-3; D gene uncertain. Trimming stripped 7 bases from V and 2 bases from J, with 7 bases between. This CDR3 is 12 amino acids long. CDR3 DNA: TGTGCCAGCAATCCTGACACAGATACGCAGTATTTT. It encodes CASNPDTDTQYF.

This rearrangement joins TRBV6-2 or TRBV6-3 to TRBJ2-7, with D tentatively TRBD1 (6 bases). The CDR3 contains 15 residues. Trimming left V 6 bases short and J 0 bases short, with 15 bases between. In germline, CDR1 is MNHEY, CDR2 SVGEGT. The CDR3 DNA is TGTGCCAGCAGATGGCCGAAGGACAGCTCCTACGAGCAGTACTTC. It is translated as CASRWPKDSSYEQYF.

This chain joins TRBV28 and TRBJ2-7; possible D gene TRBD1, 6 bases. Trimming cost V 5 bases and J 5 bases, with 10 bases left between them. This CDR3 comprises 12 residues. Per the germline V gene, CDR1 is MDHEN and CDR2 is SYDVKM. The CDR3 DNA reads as TGTGCCAGCAGTACAGGGTTCCACGAGCAGTACTTC. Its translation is CASSTGFHEQYF. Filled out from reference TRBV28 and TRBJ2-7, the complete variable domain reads DVKVTQSSRYLVKRTGEKVFLECVQDMDHENMFWYRQDPGLGLRLIYFSYDVKMKEKGDIPEGYSVSREKKERFSLILESASTNQTSMYLCASSTGFHEQYFGPGTRLTVT.

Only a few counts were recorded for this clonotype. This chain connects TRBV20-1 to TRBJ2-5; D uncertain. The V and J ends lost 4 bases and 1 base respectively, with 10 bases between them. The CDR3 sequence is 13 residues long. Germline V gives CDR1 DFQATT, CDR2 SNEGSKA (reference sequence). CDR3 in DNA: TGCAGTGCTATTTTGGCGGCCCAAGAGACCCAGTACTTC. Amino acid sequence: CSAILAAQETQYF.

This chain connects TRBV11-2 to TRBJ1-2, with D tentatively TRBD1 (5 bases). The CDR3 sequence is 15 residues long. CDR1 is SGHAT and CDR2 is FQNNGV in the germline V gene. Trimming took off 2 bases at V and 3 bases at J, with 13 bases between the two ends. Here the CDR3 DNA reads TGTGCCAGCAGCTTAAACGCCAGGGCCCACTATGGCTACACCTTC. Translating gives CASSLNARAHYGYTF.

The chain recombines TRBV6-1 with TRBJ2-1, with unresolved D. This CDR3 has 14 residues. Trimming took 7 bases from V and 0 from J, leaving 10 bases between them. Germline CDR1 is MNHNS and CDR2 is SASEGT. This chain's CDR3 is CASIPRSSYNEQFF. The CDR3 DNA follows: TGTGCCAGCATCCCTCGGAGCTCCTACAATGAGCAGTTCTTC.

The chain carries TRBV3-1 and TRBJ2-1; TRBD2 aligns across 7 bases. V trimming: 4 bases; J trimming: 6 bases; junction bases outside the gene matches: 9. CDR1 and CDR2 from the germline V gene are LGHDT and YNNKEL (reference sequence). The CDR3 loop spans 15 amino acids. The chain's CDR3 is CASSLGLADFNEQFF. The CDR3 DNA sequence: TGTGCCAGCAGCCTAGGGCTAGCGGATTTCAATGAGCAGTTCTTC.

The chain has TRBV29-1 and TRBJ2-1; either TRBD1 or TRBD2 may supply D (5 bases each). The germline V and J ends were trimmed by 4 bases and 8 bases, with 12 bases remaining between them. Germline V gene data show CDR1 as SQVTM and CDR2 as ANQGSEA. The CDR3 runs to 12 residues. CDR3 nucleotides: TGCAGCGTTGCGGGGACGTTCGATGAGCAGTTCTTC. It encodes CSVAGTFDEQFF.

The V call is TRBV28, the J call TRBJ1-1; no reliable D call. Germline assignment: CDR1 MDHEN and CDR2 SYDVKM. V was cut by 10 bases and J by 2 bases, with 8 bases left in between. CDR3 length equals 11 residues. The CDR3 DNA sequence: TGTGCCACCATCTACAACACTGAAGCTTTCTTT. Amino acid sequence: CATIYNTEAFF.

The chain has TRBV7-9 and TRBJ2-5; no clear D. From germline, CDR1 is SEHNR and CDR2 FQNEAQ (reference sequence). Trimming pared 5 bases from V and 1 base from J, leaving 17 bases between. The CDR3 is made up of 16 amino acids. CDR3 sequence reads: CASSPRERTLQETQYF. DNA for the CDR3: TGTGCCAGCAGCCCTCGAGAAAGGACCCTCCAAGAGACCCAGTACTTC.

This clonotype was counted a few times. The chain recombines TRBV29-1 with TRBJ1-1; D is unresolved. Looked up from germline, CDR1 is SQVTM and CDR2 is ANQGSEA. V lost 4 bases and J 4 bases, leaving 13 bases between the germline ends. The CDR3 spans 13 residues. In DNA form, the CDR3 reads TGCAGCGTTGCGGTGGATTCGGGCACTGAAGCTTTCTTT. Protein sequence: CSVAVDSGTEAFF.

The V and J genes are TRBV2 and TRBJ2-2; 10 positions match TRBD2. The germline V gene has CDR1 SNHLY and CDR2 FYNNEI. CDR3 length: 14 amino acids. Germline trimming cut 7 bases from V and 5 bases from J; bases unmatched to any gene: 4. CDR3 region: CASMVAGGTGELFF. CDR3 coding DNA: TGTGCCAGCATGGTAGCGGGAGGTACCGGGGAGCTGTTTTTT. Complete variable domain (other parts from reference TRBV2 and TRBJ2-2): EPEVTQTPSHQVTQMGQEVILRCVPISNHLYFYWYRQILGQKVEFLVSFYNNEISEKSEIFDDQFSVERPDGSNFTLKIRSTKLEDSAMYFCASMVAGGTGELFFGEGSRLTVL.

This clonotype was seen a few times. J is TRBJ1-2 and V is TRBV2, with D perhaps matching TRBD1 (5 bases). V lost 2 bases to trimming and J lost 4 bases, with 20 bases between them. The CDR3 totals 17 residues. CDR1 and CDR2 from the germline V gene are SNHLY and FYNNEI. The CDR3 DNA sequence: TGTGCCAGCAGTGAACCCACAGGCCCAAGCGATGTCTATGGCTACACCTTC. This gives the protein CASSEPTGPSDVYGYTF.

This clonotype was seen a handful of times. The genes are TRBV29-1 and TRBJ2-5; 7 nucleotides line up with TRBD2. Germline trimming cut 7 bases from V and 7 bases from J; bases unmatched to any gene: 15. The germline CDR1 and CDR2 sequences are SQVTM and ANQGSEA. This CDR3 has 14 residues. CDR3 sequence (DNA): TGCAGCGGATCCACTAGCGTTGGATGGGGGACCCAGTACTTC. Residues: CSGSTSVGWGTQYF.

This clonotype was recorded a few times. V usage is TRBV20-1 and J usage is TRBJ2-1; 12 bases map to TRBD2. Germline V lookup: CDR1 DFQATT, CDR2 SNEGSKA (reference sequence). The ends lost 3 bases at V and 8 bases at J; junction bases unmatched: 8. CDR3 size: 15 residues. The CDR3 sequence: CSASLLAGGPHEQFF. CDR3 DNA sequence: TGCAGTGCTAGCCTGCTAGCGGGAGGGCCACATGAGCAGTTCTTC.

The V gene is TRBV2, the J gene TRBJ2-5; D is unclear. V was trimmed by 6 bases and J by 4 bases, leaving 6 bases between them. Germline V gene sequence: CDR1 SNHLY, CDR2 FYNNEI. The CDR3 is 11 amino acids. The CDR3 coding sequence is TGTGCCAGCAGGGTCCGAGAGACCCAGTACTTC. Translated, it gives CASRVRETQYF.

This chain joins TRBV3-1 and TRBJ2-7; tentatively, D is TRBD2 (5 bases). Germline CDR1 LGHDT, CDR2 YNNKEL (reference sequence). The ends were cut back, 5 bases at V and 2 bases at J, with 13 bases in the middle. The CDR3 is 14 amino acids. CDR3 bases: TGTGCCAGCAGCGCGGGCCCATCGGCCTACGAGCAGTACTTC. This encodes CASSAGPSAYEQYF.

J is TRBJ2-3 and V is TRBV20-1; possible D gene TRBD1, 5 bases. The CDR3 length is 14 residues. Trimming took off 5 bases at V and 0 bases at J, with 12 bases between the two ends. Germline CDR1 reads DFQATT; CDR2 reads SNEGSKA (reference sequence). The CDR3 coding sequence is TGCAGTGCTTCCAGGGATACTAGCACAGATACGCAGTATTTT. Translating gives CSASRDTSTDTQYF.

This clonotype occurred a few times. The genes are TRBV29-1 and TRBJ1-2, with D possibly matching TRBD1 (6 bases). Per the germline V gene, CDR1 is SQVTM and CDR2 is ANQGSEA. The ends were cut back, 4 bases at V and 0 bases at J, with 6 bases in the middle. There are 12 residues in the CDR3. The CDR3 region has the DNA TGCAGCGTTGCAGGGGCTAACTATGGCTACACCTTC. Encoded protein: CSVAGANYGYTF.